The rows below give T cell receptor beta chains drawn from one sample of a study of T cell repertoires in cytomegalovirus infection. TCRdb independently ran MiXCR on the reads; one entry per CDR3 protein. Seen here are hundreds of thousands of distinct CDR3 sequences, roughly a third observed once, and the top ten hold around 2.8%. The sequenced sample consisted of PBMCs. These receptors all come from a human donor in good health (CMV status not recorded). Some clones in this sample may be carry-over from other donors' samples. CDR3s include the opening cysteine and the closing phenylalanine or tryptophan. A D gene is named only where the DNA matches it firmly. Clone size is shown for a subset of rows, as once, few, many or a class of expanded clone.

NA,TRBV4-1,TRBJ1-2,NA,CASSPLEDPIYGYKF,TGCGCCAGCAGCCCCCTGGAGGACCCAATCTATGGCTACAAATTC
TRBD2,TRBV19,TRBJ2-1,NA,CASSTTGTRNYNEQFF,TGTGCCAGTAGTACCACAGGGACTAGAAACTACAATGAGCAGTTCTTC
NA,TRBV10-3,TRBJ2-7,NA,CAISDRGERYEQYF,TGTGCCATCAGTGATAGGGGGGAAAGGTACGAGCAGTACTTC
NA,TRBV6-6,TRBJ1-3,NA,CASSSPDRSGNTIYF,TGTGCCAGCAGTTCCCCAGACCGCTCTGGAAACACCATATATTTT
NA,TRBV4-1,TRBJ1-2,many,CASSQVVSNYGYTF,TGCGCCAGCAGCCAAGTCGTATCCAACTATGGCTACACCTTC
TRBD1,TRBV29-1,TRBJ2-1,NA,CSATRDRGSNEQFF,TGCAGCGCCACCCGGGACAGGGGGTCCAATGAGCAGTTCTTC
TRBD1,TRBV12-3/TRBV12-4,TRBJ2-7,NA,CASGRGQGIGYEQYF,TGTGCCAGCGGACGAGGACAGGGGATTGGCTACGAGCAGTACTTC
NA,TRBV28,TRBJ1-1,few,CASTKGGTEAFF,TGTGCCAGCACAAAAGGGGGAACTGAAGCTTTCTTT
NA,TRBV7-7,TRBJ2-2,NA,CASSLALGTGELFF,TGTGCTAGCAGCTTAGCGCTTGGGACCGGGGAGCTGTTTTTT
NA,TRBV9,TRBJ1-4,NA,CASSGDGPNEKLFF,TGTGCCAGCAGCGGGGACGGCCCTAATGAAAAACTGTTTTTT
TRBD1,TRBV27,TRBJ2-3,NA,CASSHRGLTDTQYF,TGTGCCAGCAGTCACAGGGGCCTCACAGATACGCAGTATTTT
NA,TRBV12-3/TRBV12-4,TRBJ1-5,NA,CASRWGRVESNQPQHF,TGTGCCAGCAGATGGGGCAGGGTAGAGAGCAATCAGCCCCAGCATTTT
NA,TRBV12-3/TRBV12-4,TRBJ2-2,NA,CASTIPGELFF,TGTGCCAGCACCATCCCCGGGGAGCTGTTTTTT
NA,TRBV10-3,TRBJ1-1,NA,CATLKNTEAFF,TGTGCCACCCTCAAGAACACTGAAGCTTTCTTT
NA,TRBV10-3,TRBJ2-1,few,CAISESSGEWNEQFF,TGTGCCATCAGTGAGTCAAGTGGGGAGTGGAATGAGCAGTTCTTC
NA,TRBV30,TRBJ2-7,NA,CAWSPSNDEQYF,TGTGCCTGGAGTCCTAGCAACGACGAGCAGTACTTC
TRBD2,TRBV7-9,TRBJ2-5,few,CASSPPGGKTQYF,TGTGCCAGCAGCCCCCCCGGGGGGAAGACCCAGTACTTC
NA,TRBV6-5,TRBJ2-2,NA,CASSYYRNPGGELFF,TGTGCCAGCAGTTATTACAGGAATCCGGGCGGGGAGCTGTTTTTT
TRBD1,TRBV6-1,TRBJ1-4,NA,CASSSGWDSLEKLFF,TGTGCCAGCAGTTCGGGATGGGACAGCCTTGAAAAACTGTTTTTT
NA,TRBV7-2,TRBJ1-1,NA,CASSLEGLALF,TGTGCCAGCAGCTTAGAGGGGTTGGCTTTATTT
TRBD2,TRBV7-8,TRBJ2-4,NA,CASSILAGGGRQYF,TGTGCCAGCAGCATCCTAGCGGGAGGTGGACGTCAGTACTTC
NA,TRBV9,TRBJ1-2,few,CASSAETGADYGYTF,TGTGCCAGCAGCGCGGAGACAGGAGCCGACTATGGCTACACCTTC
NA,TRBV18,TRBJ1-5,NA,CASSPQATANQPQHF,TGTGCCAGCTCACCACAAGCGACAGCTAACCAGCCCCAGCATTTT
NA,TRBV20-1,TRBJ2-3,NA,CSAQDGAGATDTQYF,TGCAGTGCTCAAGACGGGGCGGGGGCCACAGATACGCAGTATTTT
NA,TRBV12-3/TRBV12-4,TRBJ1-2,few,CASSSGGTGGYTF,TGTGCCAGCAGTTCTGGGGGGACGGGAGGCTACACCTTC
NA,TRBV7-2,TRBJ1-5,medium-sized,CASSLRRADQPQHF,TGTGCCAGCAGCTTACGGCGGGCGGATCAGCCCCAGCATTTT
NA,TRBV14,TRBJ1-2,NA,CASSPSDTFYGYTF,TGTGCCAGCAGCCCATCGGACACTTTCTATGGCTACACCTTC
NA,TRBV11-2,TRBJ1-1,NA,CASSLDLPTGRKTTEAFF,TGTGCCAGCAGCTTAGATCTTCCCACAGGGAGGAAAACCACTGAAGCTTTCTTT
NA,TRBV29-1,TRBJ2-1,NA,CSVEDRLGGGEQFF,TGCAGCGTTGAAGATCGGCTCGGAGGGGGTGAGCAGTTCTTC
TRBD1,TRBV11-1,TRBJ2-7,NA,CASSYRRGQGTYEQYF,TGTGCCAGCAGCTATCGGAGAGGACAGGGAACCTACGAGCAGTACTTC
NA,TRBV7-8,TRBJ2-5,few,CASSLMYRDQETQYF,TGTGCCAGCAGCTTGATGTACAGGGACCAAGAGACCCAGTACTTC
NA,TRBV7-9,TRBJ1-1,few,CASSVSRAPEAFF,TGTGCCAGCAGCGTATCTCGGGCACCTGAAGCTTTCTTT
NA,TRBV28,TRBJ1-4,NA,CASSPPFGKLFF,TGTGCCAGCAGCCCCCCATTCGGAAAACTGTTTTTT
NA,TRBV7-2,TRBJ1-5,few,CASSPQGRYQPQHF,TGTGCCAGCAGCCCCCAGGGGAGGTATCAGCCCCAGCATTTT
NA,TRBV11-3,TRBJ2-3,NA,CASSFTSGSTDTQYF,TGTGCCAGCAGTTTTACCAGCGGGAGCACAGATACGCAGTATTTT
TRBD2,TRBV7-2,TRBJ2-2,NA,CASSFSVRFTSGNTGELFF,TGTGCCAGCAGCTTTAGCGTCCGATTTACTAGCGGTAACACCGGGGAGCTGTTTTTT
TRBD1,TRBV28,TRBJ1-4,NA,CASSRLDRGIVENEKLFF,TGTGCCAGCAGCCGATTGGACAGGGGGATTGTAGAGAATGAAAAACTGTTTTTT
NA,TRBV27,TRBJ2-7,NA,CASSPLGAGEQYF,TGTGCCAGCAGTCCCTTGGGGGCGGGAGAGCAGTACTTC
NA,TRBV28,TRBJ1-5,few,CASMRTVSNQPQHF,TGTGCCAGCATGAGGACGGTTAGCAATCAGCCCCAGCATTTT
NA,TRBV19,TRBJ1-6,NA,CASSITPRAAADSPLHF,TGTGCCAGTAGTATAACACCTCGGGCGGCCGCAGATTCACCCCTCCACTTT
NA,TRBV28,TRBJ2-7,few,CASSVGRFSAYEQYF,TGTGCCAGCAGCGTCGGACGGTTCTCAGCCTACGAGCAGTACTTC
TRBD2,TRBV20-1,TRBJ2-1,NA,CSASLPSGITYNEQFF,TGCAGTGCTAGTCTGCCTAGCGGTATCACCTACAATGAGCAGTTCTTC
NA,TRBV2,TRBJ1-3,once,CASSEVTGRNTTYF,TGTGCCAGCAGTGAAGTGACAGGACGAAACACCACATATTTT
NA,TRBV5-4,TRBJ2-6,NA,CASSHVPALSGANVLTF,TGTGCCAGCAGCCACGTGCCAGCCCTCTCTGGGGCCAACGTCCTGACTTTC
NA,TRBV28,TRBJ1-2,NA,CASKGQGRGYTF,TGTGCCAGCAAGGGGCAGGGTCGTGGCTACACCTTC
TRBD2,TRBV12-3/TRBV12-4,TRBJ2-3,NA,CASRPGLERADTQYF,TGTGCCAGCAGACCAGGACTAGAGCGGGCAGATACGCAGTATTTT
NA,TRBV20-1,TRBJ1-1,NA,CSARARHVRRGTEAFF,TGCAGTGCTAGAGCCAGGCACGTACGTCGTGGCACTGAAGCTTTCTTT
NA,TRBV2,TRBJ2-1,NA,CASEGSGRTRPNPEQFF,TGTGCCAGCGAGGGGTCAGGTCGAACTAGACCCAATCCTGAGCAGTTCTTC
TRBD1,TRBV4-1,TRBJ2-5,NA,CASSQARDRGVETQYF,TGCGCCAGCAGCCAAGCCCGGGACAGGGGTGTAGAGACCCAGTACTTC
NA,TRBV27,TRBJ2-3,NA,CASSRPNTDTQYF,TGTGCCAGCAGTCGCCCGAACACAGATACGCAGTATTTT
NA,TRBV2,TRBJ1-4,few,CASMDTNEKLFF,TGTGCCAGCATGGACACTAATGAAAAACTGTTTTTT
NA,TRBV28,TRBJ1-6,NA,CASVDDLGGTLHF,TGTGCCTCCGTAGACGACCTGGGAGGGACCCTCCACTTT
NA,TRBV3-1,TRBJ1-1,few,CASLGVNTEAFF,TGTGCCAGCTTGGGAGTGAACACTGAAGCTTTCTTT
NA,TRBV11-2,TRBJ2-4,NA,CASSSIRQGGFQYF,TGTGCCAGCAGCTCTATTAGACAGGGAGGGTTTCAGTACTTC
TRBD1,TRBV18,TRBJ1-1,NA,CASSGQSEAFF,TGTGCCAGCTCGGGACAGAGCGAAGCTTTCTTT
NA,TRBV7-2,TRBJ2-3,NA,CASSSSASSTDTQYF,TGTGCCAGCAGCTCTAGCGCTTCTAGCACAGATACGCAGTATTTT
TRBD1,TRBV24-1,TRBJ2-2,NA,CATSAQGALNTGELFF,TGTGCCACCAGTGCTCAGGGGGCGTTAAACACCGGGGAGCTGTTTTTT
NA,TRBV7-2,TRBJ1-1,few,CASSRAPGNTEAFF,TGTGCCAGCAGCCGGGCGCCGGGAAACACTGAAGCTTTCTTT
NA,TRBV20-1,TRBJ2-1,NA,CSAPGPSSYNEQFF,TGCAGTGCCCCAGGGCCAAGCTCCTACAATGAGCAGTTCTTC